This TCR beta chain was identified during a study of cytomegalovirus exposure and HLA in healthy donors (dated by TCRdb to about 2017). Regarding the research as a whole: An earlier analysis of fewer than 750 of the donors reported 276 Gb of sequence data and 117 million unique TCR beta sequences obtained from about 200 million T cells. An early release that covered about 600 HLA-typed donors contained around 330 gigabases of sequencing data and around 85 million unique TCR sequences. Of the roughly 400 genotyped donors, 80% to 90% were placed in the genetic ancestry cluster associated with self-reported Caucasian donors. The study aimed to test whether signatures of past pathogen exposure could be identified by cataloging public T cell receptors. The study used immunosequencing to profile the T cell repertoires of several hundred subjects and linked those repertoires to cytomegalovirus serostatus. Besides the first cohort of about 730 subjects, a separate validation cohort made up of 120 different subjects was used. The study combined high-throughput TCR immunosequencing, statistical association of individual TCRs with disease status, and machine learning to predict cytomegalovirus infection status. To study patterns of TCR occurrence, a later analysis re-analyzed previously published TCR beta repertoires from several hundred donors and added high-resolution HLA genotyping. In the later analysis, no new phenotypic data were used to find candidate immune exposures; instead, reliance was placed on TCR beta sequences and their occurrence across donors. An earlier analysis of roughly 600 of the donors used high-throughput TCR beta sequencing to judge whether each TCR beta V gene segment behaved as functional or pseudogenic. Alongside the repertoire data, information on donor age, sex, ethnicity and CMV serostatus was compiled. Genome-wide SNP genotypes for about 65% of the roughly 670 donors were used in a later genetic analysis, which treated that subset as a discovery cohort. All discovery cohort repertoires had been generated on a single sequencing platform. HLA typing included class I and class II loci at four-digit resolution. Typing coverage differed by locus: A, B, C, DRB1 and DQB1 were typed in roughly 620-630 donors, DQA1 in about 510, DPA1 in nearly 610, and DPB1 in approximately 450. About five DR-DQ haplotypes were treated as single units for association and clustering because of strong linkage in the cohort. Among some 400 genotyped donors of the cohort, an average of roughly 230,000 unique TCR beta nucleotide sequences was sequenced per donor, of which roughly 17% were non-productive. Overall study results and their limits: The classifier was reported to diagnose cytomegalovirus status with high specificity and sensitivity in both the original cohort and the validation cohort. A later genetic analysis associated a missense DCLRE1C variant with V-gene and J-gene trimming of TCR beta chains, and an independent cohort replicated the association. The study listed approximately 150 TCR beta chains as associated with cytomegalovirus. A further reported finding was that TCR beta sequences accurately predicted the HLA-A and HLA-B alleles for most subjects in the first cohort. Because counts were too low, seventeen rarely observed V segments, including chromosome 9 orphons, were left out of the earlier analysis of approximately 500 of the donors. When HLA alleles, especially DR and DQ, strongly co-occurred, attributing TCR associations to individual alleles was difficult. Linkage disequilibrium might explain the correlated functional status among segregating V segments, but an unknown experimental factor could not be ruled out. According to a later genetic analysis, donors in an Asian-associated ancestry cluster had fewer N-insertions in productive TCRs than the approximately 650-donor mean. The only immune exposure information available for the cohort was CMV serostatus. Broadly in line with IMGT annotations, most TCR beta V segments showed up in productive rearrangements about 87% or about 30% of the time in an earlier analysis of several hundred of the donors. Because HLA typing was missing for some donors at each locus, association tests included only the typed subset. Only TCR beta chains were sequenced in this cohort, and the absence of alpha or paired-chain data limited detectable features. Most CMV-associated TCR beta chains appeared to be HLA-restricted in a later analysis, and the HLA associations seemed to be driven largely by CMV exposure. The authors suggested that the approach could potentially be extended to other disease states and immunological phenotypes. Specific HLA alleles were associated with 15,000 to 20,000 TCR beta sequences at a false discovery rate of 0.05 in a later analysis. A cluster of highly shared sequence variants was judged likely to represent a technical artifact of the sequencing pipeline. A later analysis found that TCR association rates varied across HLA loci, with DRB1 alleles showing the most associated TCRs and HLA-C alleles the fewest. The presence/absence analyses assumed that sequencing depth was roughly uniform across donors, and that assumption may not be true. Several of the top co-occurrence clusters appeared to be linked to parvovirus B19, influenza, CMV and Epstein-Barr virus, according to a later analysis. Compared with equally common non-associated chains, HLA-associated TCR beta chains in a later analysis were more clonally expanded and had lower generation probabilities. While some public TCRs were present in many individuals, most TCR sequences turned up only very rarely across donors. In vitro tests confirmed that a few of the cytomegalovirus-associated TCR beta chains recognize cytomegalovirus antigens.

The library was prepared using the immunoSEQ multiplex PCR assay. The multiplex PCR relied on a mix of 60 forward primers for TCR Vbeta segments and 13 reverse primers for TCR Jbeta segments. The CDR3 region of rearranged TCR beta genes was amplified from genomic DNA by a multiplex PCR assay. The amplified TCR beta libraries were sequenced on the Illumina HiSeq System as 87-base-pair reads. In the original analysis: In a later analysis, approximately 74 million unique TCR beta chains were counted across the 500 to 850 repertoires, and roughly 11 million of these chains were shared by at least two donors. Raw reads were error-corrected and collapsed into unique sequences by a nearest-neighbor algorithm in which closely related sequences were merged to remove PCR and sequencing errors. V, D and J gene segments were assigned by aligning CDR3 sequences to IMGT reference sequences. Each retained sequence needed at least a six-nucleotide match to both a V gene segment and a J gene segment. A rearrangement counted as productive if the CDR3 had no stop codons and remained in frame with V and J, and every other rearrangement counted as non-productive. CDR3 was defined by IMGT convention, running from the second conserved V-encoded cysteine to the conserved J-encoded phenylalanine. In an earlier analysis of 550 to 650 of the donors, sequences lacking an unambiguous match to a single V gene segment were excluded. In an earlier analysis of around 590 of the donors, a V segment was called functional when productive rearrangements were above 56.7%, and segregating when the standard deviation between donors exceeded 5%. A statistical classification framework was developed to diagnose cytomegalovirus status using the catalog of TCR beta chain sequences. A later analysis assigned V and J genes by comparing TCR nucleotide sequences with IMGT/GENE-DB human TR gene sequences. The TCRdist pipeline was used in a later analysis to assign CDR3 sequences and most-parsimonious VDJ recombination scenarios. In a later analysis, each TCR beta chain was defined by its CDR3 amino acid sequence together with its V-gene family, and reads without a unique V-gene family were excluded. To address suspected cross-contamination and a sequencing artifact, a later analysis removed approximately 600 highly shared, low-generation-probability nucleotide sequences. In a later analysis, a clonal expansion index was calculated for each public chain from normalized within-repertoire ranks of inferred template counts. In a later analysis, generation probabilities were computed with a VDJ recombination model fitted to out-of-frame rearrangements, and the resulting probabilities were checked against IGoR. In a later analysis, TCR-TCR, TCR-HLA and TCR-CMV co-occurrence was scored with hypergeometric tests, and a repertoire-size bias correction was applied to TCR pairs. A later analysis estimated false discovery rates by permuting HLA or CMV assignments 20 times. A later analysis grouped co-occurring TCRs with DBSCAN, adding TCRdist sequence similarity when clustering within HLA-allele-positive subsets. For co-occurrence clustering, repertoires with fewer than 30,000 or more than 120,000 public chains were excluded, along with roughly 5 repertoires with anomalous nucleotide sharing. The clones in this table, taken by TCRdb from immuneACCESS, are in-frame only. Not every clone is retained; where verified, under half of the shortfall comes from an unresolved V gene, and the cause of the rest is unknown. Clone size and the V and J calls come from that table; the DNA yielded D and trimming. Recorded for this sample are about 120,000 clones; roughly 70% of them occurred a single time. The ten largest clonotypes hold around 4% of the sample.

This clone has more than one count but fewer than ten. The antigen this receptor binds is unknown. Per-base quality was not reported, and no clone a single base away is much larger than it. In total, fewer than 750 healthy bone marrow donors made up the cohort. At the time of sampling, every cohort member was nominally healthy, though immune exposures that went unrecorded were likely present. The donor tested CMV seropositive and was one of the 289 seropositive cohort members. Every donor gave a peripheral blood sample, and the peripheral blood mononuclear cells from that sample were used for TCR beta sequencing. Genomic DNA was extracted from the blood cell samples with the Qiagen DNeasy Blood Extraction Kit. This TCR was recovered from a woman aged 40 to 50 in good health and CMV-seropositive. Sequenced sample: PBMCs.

The DNA sequence follows: TGTGCCAGCGCATTAACCGGGGGTATCACCGGGGAGCTGTTTTTT. It codes for CASALTGGITGELFF. Recombination connected TRBV11-3 to TRBJ2-2, with TRBD2 perhaps the D gene, on 6 matching bases. V and J are truncated by 8 bases and 4 bases respectively, leaving an intervening sequence of 17 bases. From the cysteine through the phenylalanine, the CDR3 covers 15 amino acids. Here the CDR3 DNA is all that survives: 45 bases in frame from base 1. CDR1 and CDR2, per the germline V gene, are SGHNT and YENEEA.